The sequence of this T cell receptor beta chain was determined in a study of vaccination and CD4 T cells after COVID-19. General observations from the study: Among those convalescent, a median roughly 90% of reactive clones emerged solely post-vaccination.

V shed 7 bases and J 7 bases; nucleotides not matched to a gene: 12. The germline gives CDR1 MNHNS, CDR2 SASEGT. CDR3 size: 16 residues. Treatment specified: approximately 10-day PBMC culture with coronavirus spike peptide pools or control peptides (ViraFEST assay). ViraFEST stimulated the growth of antigen-specific T cells using peptide pools and subsequently profiled their TCRs by sequencing. Judged by abundance, this clonotype is medium-sized. Its antigen is still unknown. Once obtained from cultured CD4+ T cells, the DNA was sequenced using the Oncomine TCR Beta short-read assay. Scientists extracted genomic DNA from CD4+ T cells grown in culture. MiXCR was run by TCRdb on the PCR reads, yielding one entry per CDR3 protein. The sample records some 4,300 distinct CDR3 sequences, roughly 28% being singletons.

Sequencing was done on a sample of CD4+ T cells from blood, cultured in vitro. The sequence derives from a human donor who had recovered from COVID-19. This chain links TRBV6-1 with TRBJ1-6, with 8 positions matching TRBD1. The CDR3, as DNA: TGTGCCAGCACAGAAAATGGACAGGGAGGGAATTCACCCCTCCACTTT. Translation gives CASTENGQGGNSPLHF.